The clone carrying this T cell receptor (beta chain) was counted at least ten times. What it binds is not known. Presence of unique molecular identifiers characterized the TCR beta cDNA libraries. Researchers reported roughly 0.5 million cDNA molecules coming from around 1 to 10 million T cells. TCRdb re-called the PCR reads with MiXCR, one entry per CDR3 protein. The sample yields some 240,000 distinct CDR3 sequences, just over 35% seen once. These data belong to a study of post-analysis software for immune sequencing data. The wider study: Relapsing-remitting, secondary progressive and progressive-relapsing forms of multiple sclerosis all featured among disease courses. Notes on the study in general: Several TRBV segments were more frequent in patients than controls; TRBV5-6, TRBV5-1 and TRBV20-1 belonged to this group. Samples from one preparation batch, clustered by F measure, grouped strongly together. The study found significantly lower normalized Chao1 diversity in multiple sclerosis patients than in controls.

Germline CDR1 is LGHNA and CDR2 is YNFKEQ. Germline trimming cut 3 bases from V and 7 bases from J; bases unmatched to any gene: 15. The CDR3 has 17 amino acids. Specimen: blood. This receptor was identified in a girl under 18 with multiple sclerosis. The genes are TRBV4-2 and TRBJ2-1; 7 bases line up with TRBD1. The CDR3 protein is CASSHAADRALGNEQFF. CDR3 coding DNA: TGTGCCAGCAGCCACGCGGCCGACAGGGCCCTGGGGAATGAGCAGTTCTTC.